The clone carrying this T cell receptor (beta chain) was recorded many times. Its target is not known. Ophthalmopathy patients all had a Clinical Activity Score of at least 3, a NOSPECS grade of at least 4 and disease under 3 months old. These data originate in a study of T cells in Graves' hyperthyroidism and ophthalmopathy. Study-wide results and limits: Appearing also in blood were most of the thyroid clonotypes expanded above 0.001. Ophthalmopathy was identified by the model a median about six months ahead of onset.

Using RNA transcripts as the source, TCR beta CDR3 regions were amplified. The study used the HTBI primer set for a first-round RT-PCR of the TCR CDR3. Each CDR3 protein gets one entry after TCRdb re-called the multiplex PCR reads with MiXCR. The sample lists 200,000 to 250,000 distinct CDR3 sequences, around 15% occurring once. The sequencing sample was made of blood. This TCR derives from a young woman with Graves' ophthalmopathy.

As DNA, the CDR3 is TGTGCCAGCAGCTTAACAGGGACGAGGGAAGAGACCCAGTACTTC. This encodes CASSLTGTREETQYF. The chain combines TRBV7-3 with TRBJ2-5; tentatively, D is TRBD1 or TRBD2 (5 bases each). The CDR3 has 15 amino acids. Germline CDR1 SGHTA, CDR2 FQGTGA. The ends were cut back, 0 bases at V and 3 bases at J, with 11 bases in the middle.